This T cell receptor (beta chain) derives from a study of T cells after yellow fever vaccination. This clonotype was detected only once. V lost 3 bases to trimming and J lost 0 bases, with 9 bases between them. CDR1 is SGDLS and CDR2 is YYNGEE in the germline V gene. The CDR3 has 15 amino acids. TCRdb called the 5' RACE reads again in MiXCR, with one record for every CDR3 protein. The data contain about 320,000 distinct CDR3 sequences, approximately 13% of them seen just once; the ten biggest clones take up approximately 3.3%. This TCR came from a man between 18 and 29 years old who received the YFV17D yellow fever vaccine. This material consisted of CD4+ T cells sorted from PBMCs, taken 15 days after the yellow fever booster vaccination. This chain connects TRBV9 to TRBJ2-2; the D is unclear. The CDR3 protein is CASSAGSANTGELFF. In nucleotides, the CDR3 is TGTGCCAGCAGCGCCGGGTCTGCGAACACCGGGGAGCTGTTTTTT.